This T cell receptor beta chain originates from a study of a mutant IDH1 vaccine in newly diagnosed glioma. The assay was immunoSEQ multiplex PCR, and TCRdb's table has in-frame clones only and misses some. The sample yields about 32,000 clones, roughly 87% seen once. The time point denotes: baseline, week 1 (first vaccination visit). Treatment noted: pre-vaccination baseline after standard-of-care therapy. In this sample, this clone turned up once. The length of the CDR3 is 14 residues. V lost 5 bases to trimming and J lost 11 bases, with 21 bases between them. CDR1 and CDR2 (germline): SGHTA, FQGNSA.

This TCR came from a man aged 25-45 years with glioma. This sequence joins TRBV7-2 and TRBJ1-2; perhaps TRBD1 as D (5 bases). Sequencing was performed on PBMCs, taken from a glioma patient treated with radiotherapy, temozolomide or both. Here the CDR3 reads CASSPVVGDALYTF. The CDR3 DNA reads TGTGCCAGCAGCCCAGTAGTGGGGGACGCGTTATACACCTTC.